This entry lists 12 T cell receptor beta chains sequenced from one sample in a study of PD-1 blockade in classical Hodgkin lymphoma. Clones were sequenced by immunoSEQ multiplex PCR, and TCRdb holds only the in-frame ones, with some missing. The profile shows 30,000 to 45,000 clones, almost 70% of them singletons. Every patient experienced relapse after autologous stem cell transplantation, and brentuximab vedotin exposure varied. Source: peripheral blood mononuclear cells (PBMCs), taken before the second cycle of nivolumab. Receptors originate from a human donor with classical Hodgkin lymphoma.

The chain joins TRBV28 to TRBJ1-2, with D possibly TRBD1 on 5 matching bases. The CDR3 is 12 amino acids. Trimming left V 2 bases short and J 4 bases short, with 5 bases between. In germline, CDR1 is MDHEN, CDR2 SYDVKM. The CDR3 DNA is TGTGCCAGCAGTTTAGGGGCCTATGGCTACACCTTC. It translates to CASSLGAYGYTF.

This clone turned up a few times. V and J are TRBV5-1 and TRBJ2-3; 10 nucleotides line up with TRBD2. J gave up 6 bases and V 4 bases, and 11 bases lay outside the gene matches. Germline lookup yields CDR1 SGHRS and CDR2 YFSETQ. The CDR3 spans 16 residues. This CDR3 is CASSAAAGGPSDTQYF. The DNA for the CDR3 is TGCGCCAGCAGCGCGGCAGCGGGAGGGCCGTCGGATACGCAGTATTTT.

The rearrangement links TRBV29-1 to TRBJ1-3, with unresolved D. The V end was cut by 0 bases, the J end by 0 bases, with 12 bases between. CDR1 and CDR2 from the germline V gene are SQVTM and ANQGSEA. This CDR3 has 16 amino acids. CDR3 in amino acids: CSVEDRVRHSGNTIYF. CDR3 coding DNA: TGCAGCGTTGAAGACAGAGTACGCCACTCTGGAAACACCATATATTTT.

This sequence joins TRBV27 and TRBJ2-1; D could derive from TRBD1 or TRBD2 (7 bases each). This CDR3 comprises 13 residues. In germline, CDR1 is MNHEY, CDR2 SMNVEV (reference sequence). V shed 2 bases and J shed 9 bases, with 11 bases lying between them. The CDR3 reads CASSLQGGSEQFF. The DNA of the CDR3 is TGTGCCAGCAGTTTACAGGGGGGGAGTGAGCAGTTCTTC.

J is TRBJ1-2 and V is TRBV10-3; D possibly corresponds to TRBD1 (6 bases). The length of the CDR3 is 16 residues. CDR1 is ENHRY and CDR2 is SYGVKD in the germline V gene. The ends were cut back, 4 bases at V and 2 bases at J, with 17 bases in the middle. The CDR3 region is CAISVGLGRGNYGYTF. The CDR3 nucleotides are TGTGCCATCAGTGTAGGGCTGGGAAGGGGGAACTATGGCTACACCTTC.

The chain employs TRBV18 and TRBJ2-1; D possibly corresponds to TRBD2 (6 bases). The CDR3 totals 16 residues. Germline CDR1 is KGHSH and CDR2 is LQKENI. Trimming stripped 5 bases from V and 1 base from J, with 15 bases between. The CDR3 loop is CASSYYVGGSYNEQFF. The CDR3 coding sequence is TGTGCCAGCTCATACTATGTGGGGGGATCCTACAATGAGCAGTTCTTC.

This clone was detected a few times. This chain joins TRBV9 and TRBJ1-1; maybe TRBD1 (6 bases). The CDR3 covers 15 residues. The V gene's germline CDR1 is SGDLS and CDR2 YYNGEE. V dropped 3 bases and J dropped 3 bases, with 15 bases sitting between them. The DNA of the CDR3 is TGTGCCAGCAGCGCAGCAGGGGTCGGGTACACTGAAGCTTTCTTT. This codes for CASSAAGVGYTEAFF. The complete variable domain, with remaining parts taken from reference TRBV9 and TRBJ1-1, reads DSGVTQTPKHLITATGQRVTLRCSPRSGDLSVYWYQQSLDQGLQFLIQYYNGEERAKGNILERFSAQQFPDLHSELNLSSLELGDSALYFCASSAAGVGYTEAFFGQGTRLTVV.

The chain links TRBV5-1 to TRBJ2-1; a weak D match, TRBD1 (7 bases). CDR3 size: 14 residues. In germline, CDR1 is SGHRS, CDR2 YFSETQ. The germline V and J ends were trimmed by 4 bases and 0 bases, with 8 bases remaining between them. CDR3 residues: CASSQGGSYNEQFF. The CDR3 DNA reads as TGCGCCAGCAGCCAGGGGGGCTCCTACAATGAGCAGTTCTTC.

This chain uses TRBV15 with TRBJ2-7; perhaps TRBD1 as D (6 bases). Trimming left V 0 bases short and J 4 bases short, with 22 bases between. The CDR3 covers 18 residues. Per germline, CDR1 LNHNV and CDR2 YYDKDF (reference sequence). The CDR3 sequence is CATSRDRSDLGALYEQYF. In DNA, the CDR3 is TGTGCCACCAGCAGAGATCGGAGCGATCTGGGGGCCCTTTACGAGCAGTACTTC.

The chain is built from TRBV2 and TRBJ1-2; no reliable D call. CDR3 length: 14 residues. V lost 2 bases and J 1 base, leaving 8 bases between the germline ends. CDR1 and CDR2 (germline): SNHLY, FYNNEI. The CDR3 sequence is CASSERAGNYGYTF. For the CDR3, the DNA is TGTGCCAGCAGTGAACGAGCGGGTAACTATGGCTACACCTTC.

The J gene is TRBJ1-1, the V gene TRBV6-1, with TRBD1 as a possible D gene (5 bases). CDR3 length: 14 amino acids. Germline V gene data show CDR1 as MNHNS and CDR2 as SASEGT. V was clipped by 2 bases and J by 5 bases, with 12 bases between them. CDR3 region: CASSEKERGTEAFF. For the CDR3, the DNA is TGTGCCAGCAGTGAAAAGGAGCGGGGGACTGAAGCTTTCTTT.

V usage is TRBV6-1 and J usage is TRBJ2-1, with D perhaps matching TRBD2 (5 bases). The CDR3 is made up of 15 amino acids. Deletions cut 6 bases from V and 2 bases from J, with 14 bases between. Germline-derived CDR1 and CDR2 are MNHNS and SASEGT. This CDR3 reads CASRARGGTYNEQFF. CDR3 in DNA: TGTGCCAGCAGGGCCCGGGGTGGCACCTACAATGAGCAGTTCTTC.